The 11 T cell receptor beta chains given below trace back to one sample, sequenced in a study of molecular identifiers for immune sequencing clone quantification. A single record per CDR3 protein comes from TCRdb applying MiXCR to the PCR reads. This repertoire shows about 320,000 distinct CDR3 sequences, about a quarter found once; its top ten account for 0.65% to 0.95%. The sample taken for sequencing was naive CD8+ T cells from blood, with Jurkat cell RNA spiked in. Subset denoted: FACS-sorted CD8+CD4-CCR7+CD45RA+ naive T cells. Source of these receptors: a human donor in good health. Some libraries in this study had Jurkat cell RNA spiked in.

V usage is TRBV10-2 and J usage is TRBJ2-5, with D perhaps matching TRBD2 (5 bases). Trimming took 3 bases from V and 0 from J, leaving 8 bases between them. The V gene's germline CDR1 is WSHSY and CDR2 SAAADI. CDR3 length equals 14 residues. CDR3 region: CASSEWEYQETQYF. As DNA, the CDR3 is TGCGCCAGCAGTGAATGGGAGTACCAAGAGACCCAGTACTTC.

In this sample, this clonotype turned up a few times. The gene calls are TRBV6-1 and TRBJ2-7, with D tentatively TRBD2 (6 bases). Germline values: CDR1 MNHNS, CDR2 SASEGT. V lost 2 bases and J lost 2, with 10 bases in between. The CDR3 spans 14 residues. The CDR3 DNA follows: TGTGCCAGCAGTGAATCATGGGGGGCCTACGAGCAGTACTTC. Its protein is CASSESWGAYEQYF.

At least ten counts were recorded for this clonotype. This sequence joins TRBV13 and TRBJ1-1; D not resolved. Germline V gene data show CDR1 as PRHDT and CDR2 as FYEKMQ (reference sequence). The CDR3 loop spans 14 amino acids. V shed 3 bases and J shed 1 base, with 9 bases lying between them. This CDR3 is CASSFAPQNTEAFF. In DNA form, the CDR3 reads TGTGCCAGCAGCTTTGCACCTCAGAACACTGAAGCTTTCTTT.

About this clonotype: Germline is not matched at one junction end, which may reflect a read error. The rearrangement joins TRBV18 to TRBJ2-7; D is unresolved. The CDR3 sequence is 14 residues long. Per the germline V gene, CDR1 is KGHSH and CDR2 is LQKENI. CDR3: CASSTPLRAYEQNF. The CDR3 DNA follows: TGTGCCAGCTCAACCCCCCTAAGAGCCTACGAGCAGAACTTC.

This clonotype was observed a single time. It may be a read error: a sequence one base away is much more abundant. The chain has TRBV5-3 and TRBJ1-6; unclear D gene. TRBV5-3 is placed among ORFs of uncertain function. This CDR3 has 13 residues. DNA for the CDR3: TGTGCCAGCAGCTCGGCTGCTGGCTCACCCCTCCACTTT. Protein sequence: CASSSAAGSPLHF.

This clonotype showed up just a few times. J is TRBJ2-5 and V is TRBV3-1; 9 bases are a match to TRBD2. With V trimmed by 4 bases and J by 3 bases, 3 bases remained unmatched. Germline-derived CDR1 and CDR2 are LGHDT and YNNKEL (reference sequence). This CDR3 comprises 14 residues. CDR3 region: CASSPRLAEETQYF. The CDR3 coding sequence is TGTGCCAGCAGCCCACGACTAGCGGAAGAGACCCAGTACTTC.

As to this clonotype: A much larger clone lies one base from this, so it may be a read error. The chain uses TRBV29-1 and TRBJ1-2; no firm D call. CDR3 length: 13 amino acids. The V end was cut by 3 bases, the J end by 2 bases, with 10 bases between. Germline assignment: CDR1 SQVTM and CDR2 ANQGSEA. This chain's CDR3 is CSVDPTKNYGYTF. The CDR3 DNA is TGCAGCGTTGACCCGACAAAAAACTATGGCTACACCTTC.

The gene calls are TRBV20-1 and TRBJ2-5, with D possibly TRBD1 on 6 matching bases. V was shortened by 6 bases and J by 2 bases, with 25 bases between the two germline ends. CDR1 is DFQATT and CDR2 is SNEGSKA in the germline V gene (reference sequence). CDR3 length: 17 residues. CDR3 loop: CSARDREGGPTQETQYF. In DNA form, the CDR3 reads TGCAGTGCCAGGGACCGAGAAGGGGGTCCGACTCAAGAGACCCAGTACTTC.

The chain combines TRBV29-1 with TRBJ2-7; D unclear. This CDR3 region has 11 residues. CDR1 and CDR2 from the germline V gene are SQVTM and ANQGSEA. Trimming shortened V by 3 bases and J by 6 bases, and 9 bases separated the two germline ends. DNA of the CDR3: TGCAGCGTTGAGGCCGGCATCGAGCAGTACTTC. It encodes CSVEAGIEQYF.

This clonotype was counted only a few times. The rearrangement joins TRBV5-5 to TRBJ1-5, with a weak D call TRBD1 (6 bases). The germline V gene has CDR1 SGHKS and CDR2 YYEKEE (reference sequence). The CDR3 is 15 residues long. V shed 0 bases and J shed 5 bases, with 12 bases lying between them. The CDR3 here is CASSLDPGAYQPQHF. The DNA for the CDR3 is TGTGCCAGCAGCTTGGATCCAGGGGCGTATCAGCCCCAGCATTTT.

The chain has TRBV5-1 and TRBJ2-5, with 9 bases lining up with TRBD1. From germline, CDR1 is SGHRS and CDR2 YFSETQ. This CDR3 spans 16 amino acids. J was trimmed by 5 bases and V by 2 bases; bases with no gene match: 10. The CDR3 coding sequence is TGCGCCAGCAGCTTAAACCGGGACAGGGTAGCGGAGACCCAGTACTTC. It encodes CASSLNRDRVAETQYF. Full variable domain (remainder filled in from reference TRBV5-1 and TRBJ2-5): KAGVTQTPRYLIKTRGQQVTLSCSPISGHRSVSWYQQTPGQGLQFLFEYFSETQRNKGNFPGRFSGRQFSNSRSEMNVSTLELGDSALYLCASSLNRDRVAETQYFGPGTRLLVL.